A single sample gave rise to the 5 T cell receptor beta chains below, sequenced in a study of blood T cell repertoires in COVID-19. Data came from immunoSEQ multiplex PCR; TCRdb stores just in-frame clones and leaves some out. The sample lists approximately 52,000 clones, 86% seen once, with 1.3% in the top ten. Material for sequencing was peripheral blood. The receptors shown here come from a man aged 55 to 70 with acute or convalescent COVID-19.

The chain combines TRBV24-1 with TRBJ1-2; D remains ambiguous. CDR1 is KGHDR, CDR2 SFDVKD, per germline. This CDR3 is built from 11 residues. Trimming removed 7 bases from V and 5 bases from J, with 7 bases in between. CDR3 residues: CATSNGYGYTF. Here the CDR3 DNA reads TGTGCCACCAGCAACGGTTATGGCTACACCTTC.

This chain joins TRBV27 and TRBJ1-5; 8 positions agree with TRBD1. The CDR3 covers 17 residues. Germline assignment: CDR1 MNHEY and CDR2 SMNVEV (reference sequence). V lost 4 bases and J lost 1; bases outside the gene matches: 9. CDR3 nucleotide sequence: TGTGCCAGCAGTTCAAATGCAGGGGGCGGAAGCAATCAGCCCCAGCATTTT. Protein: CASSSNAGGGSNQPQHF.

The chain is built from TRBV7-2 and TRBJ2-7, with D possibly TRBD2 on 5 matching bases. This CDR3 contains 13 residues. With 4 bases removed from V and 4 bases from J, the gap between germline ends came to 11 bases. Germline V gene data show CDR1 as SGHTA and CDR2 as FQGNSA. The DNA of the CDR3 is TGTGCCAGCAGCTCATCCCCGGGGTACGAGCAGTACTTC. Translated, it gives CASSSSPGYEQYF.

This chain joins TRBV2 and TRBJ2-1; possibly TRBD1 for D (5 bases). Germline V gene lookup returns CDR1 SNHLY and CDR2 FYNNEI. The CDR3 contains 15 residues. V lost 7 bases and J 3 bases, leaving 16 bases between the germline ends. CDR3 nucleotides: TGTGCCAGCACTAAAGGGGCTTTTAGCTACAATGAGCAGTTCTTC. It encodes CASTKGAFSYNEQFF.

This chain joins TRBV3-1 (or the pseudogene TRBV3-2) and TRBJ2-3; 13 bases line up with TRBD2. V lost 1 base to trimming and J lost 8 bases; unmatched junction nucleotides: 9. This CDR3 region has 17 residues. Looked up from germline, CDR1 is LGHDT and CDR2 is YNNKEL (reference sequence). The CDR3, as DNA: TGTGCCAGCAGCCAAGGGGGGACTAGCGGGAACGTGGGTACGCAGTATTTT. As protein: CASSQGGTSGNVGTQYF.